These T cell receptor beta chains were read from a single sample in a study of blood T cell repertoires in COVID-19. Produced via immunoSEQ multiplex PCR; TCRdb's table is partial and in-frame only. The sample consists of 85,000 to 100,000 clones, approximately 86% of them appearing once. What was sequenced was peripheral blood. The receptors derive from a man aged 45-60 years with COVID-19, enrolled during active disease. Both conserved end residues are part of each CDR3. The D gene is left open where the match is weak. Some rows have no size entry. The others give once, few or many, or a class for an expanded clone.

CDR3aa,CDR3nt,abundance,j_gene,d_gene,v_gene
CASSPLAGGLNEQYF,TGTGCCAGCAGCCCCTTAGCGGGGGGTCTGAACGAGCAGTACTTC,-,TRBJ2-7,TRBD2,TRBV3-1/TRBV3-2
CASKWTGHQPQHF,TGTGCCAGCAAATGGACAGGGCATCAGCCCCAGCATTTT,-,TRBJ1-5,TRBD1,TRBV2
CASSGSSGLGGGTQYF,TGTGCCAGCAGTGGATCGAGCGGGCTAGGGGGCGGGACCCAGTACTTC,-,TRBJ2-5,-,TRBV6-1
CASRSTGNYYGYTF,TGTGCCAGCAGGTCGACAGGAAATTACTATGGCTACACCTTC,-,TRBJ1-2,-,TRBV7-2
CASSLMGLAGNTIYF,TGTGCCAGCAGCTTAATGGGACTGGCTGGAAACACCATATATTTT,-,TRBJ1-3,-,TRBV7-3
CASSLVGGIGAFF,TGTGCCAGCAGCCTCGTGGGGGGAATAGGAGCTTTCTTT,-,TRBJ1-1,-,TRBV5-6
CASSLEPGIPYGYTF,TGTGCCTCCTCACTGGAGCCGGGAATACCCTATGGCTACACCTTC,few,TRBJ1-2,-,TRBV6-4
CASMSGMSQPQHF,TGTGCCAGCATGTCAGGGATGAGTCAGCCCCAGCATTTT,-,TRBJ1-5,-,TRBV2
CASSSRGNGLAGTDTQYF,TGTGCCAGCAGCTCGCGGGGGAACGGACTAGCGGGCACAGATACGCAGTATTTT,-,TRBJ2-3,TRBD2,TRBV7-2
CASSQDPGVYEQFF,TGCGCCAGCAGCCAAGACCCCGGGGTCTATGAGCAGTTCTTC,-,TRBJ2-1,-,TRBV4-1
CASSFAGGRHEQFF,TGTGCCAGCAGCTTCGCGGGGGGGCGTCATGAGCAGTTCTTC,-,TRBJ2-1,TRBD2,TRBV7-2
CAWKLGGAVGTDTQYF,TGTGCCTGGAAATTAGGGGGGGCCGTAGGCACAGATACGCAGTATTTT,-,TRBJ2-3,-,TRBV30
CASSSTFLDTQYF,TGTGCCAGCAGCTCGACTTTTTTAGATACGCAGTATTTT,-,TRBJ2-3,-,TRBV5-5
CAWREAGPPNEQFF,TGTGCCTGGAGGGAAGCGGGGCCCCCCAATGAGCAGTTCTTC,-,TRBJ2-1,TRBD2,TRBV30
CASSQSGGYTF,TGTGCCAGCAGCCAGTCGGGGGGCTACACCTTC,-,TRBJ1-2,-,TRBV9
CSARPAAEQYF,TGCAGTGCTCGCCCCGCCGCGGAGCAGTACTTC,-,TRBJ2-7,-,TRBV20-1
CASSSPSVNGDEQFF,TGTGCCAGCAGTTCCCCTAGCGTAAATGGAGATGAGCAGTTCTTC,-,TRBJ2-1,-,TRBV28
CASSLAAGDYGYTF,TGTGCCAGCAGCTTAGCGGCAGGGGACTATGGCTACACCTTC,-,TRBJ1-2,-,TRBV7-2
CASSPGGNTEAFF,TGTGCCAGCTCACCTGGAGGGAACACTGAAGCTTTCTTT,-,TRBJ1-1,-,TRBV18
CASSRTTGGVLNTQYF,TGTGCCAGCTCACGAACGACAGGGGGCGTATTAAATACGCAGTATTTT,-,TRBJ2-3,TRBD1,TRBV18
CSVLDGGNQPQHF,TGCAGCGTTTTGGACGGGGGCAATCAGCCCCAGCATTTT,-,TRBJ1-5,-,TRBV29-1
CASSVTGHENYGYTF,TGTGCCAGCAGCGTCACGGGACACGAAAACTATGGCTACACCTTC,-,TRBJ1-2,-,TRBV9